The 8 T cell receptor beta chains reported below all come from one sample, sequenced in a study of PD-L1 blockade in urothelial cancer. Sequenced by immunoSEQ multiplex PCR; TCRdb stores in-frame clones only, minus some. The data contain 100,000 to 150,000 clones, approximately 84% of them singletons. Time point here: pretreatment peripheral blood. The sequencing here drew on PBMCs, taken around atezolizumab (anti-PD-L1) treatment. The origin of the receptors is a man aged 50-60 years with urothelial cancer.

The genes are TRBV14 and TRBJ2-5, with 9 nucleotides matching TRBD1. J lost 4 bases, V lost 0 bases, and 6 bases had no gene match. This CDR3 comprises 16 residues. Germline CDR1 SGHDN, CDR2 FVKESK. Here the CDR3 DNA reads TGTGCCAGCAGCCAAGATTCGTACAGGGGGCGAGAGACCCAGTACTTC. It codes for CASSQDSYRGRETQYF.

This sequence joins TRBV27 and TRBJ2-5; the D gene is possibly TRBD1 (5 bases). The CDR3 length is 14 residues. CDR1 and CDR2 (germline): MNHEY, SMNVEV (reference sequence). V was pared by 1 base and J by 4 bases, with 10 bases between. The CDR3 nucleotides are TGTGCCAGCAGTTTATGGGCAGGGTCAGAGACCCAGTACTTC. It is translated as CASSLWAGSETQYF.

The gene calls are TRBV6-1 and TRBJ2-7; D may be TRBD1 (5 bases). Germline CDR1 and CDR2: MNHNS and SASEGT. The V and J ends lost 3 bases and 2 bases respectively, with 14 bases between them. CDR3 length equals 15 residues. DNA of the CDR3: TGTGCCAGCAGTGATCCATCGGACATCCCCTACGAGCAGTACTTC. It codes for CASSDPSDIPYEQYF.

This chain joins TRBV19 and TRBJ2-7, with TRBD2 matching 8 bases. The length of the CDR3 is 14 residues. After removal of 4 bases from V and 5 bases from J, the junction contained 7 bases not matched to a gene. CDR1 and CDR2 from the germline V gene are LNHDA and SQIVND (reference sequence). The CDR3 region is CASSTGTRHNEQYF. The CDR3 DNA reads as TGTGCCAGTAGTACCGGGACTAGACACAACGAGCAGTACTTC.

This chain connects TRBV18 to TRBJ2-7; D may be TRBD2 (7 bases). The CDR3 sequence is 15 residues long. The V and J ends lost 3 bases and 4 bases respectively, with 16 bases between them. Germline V gene lookup returns CDR1 KGHSH and CDR2 LQKENI. The CDR3 sequence is CASSPPRGGGYEQYF. The DNA of the CDR3 is TGTGCCAGCTCACCCCCTCGGGGAGGGGGATACGAGCAGTACTTC.

V is TRBV27 and J is TRBJ2-5; 7 bases are a match to TRBD1. Losses at the gene ends were 7 bases for V and 3 bases for J; bases not matched to a gene: 8. The CDR3 loop spans 14 amino acids. Germline values: CDR1 MNHEY, CDR2 SMNVEV (reference sequence). DNA for the CDR3: TGTGCCAGCACCGCCCGGGACAGCAAAGAGACCCAGTACTTC. Amino acids: CASTARDSKETQYF.

The V gene is TRBV5-4, the J gene TRBJ2-5; D may be TRBD1 (5 bases). The germline CDR1 and CDR2 sequences are SGHNT and YYREEE (reference sequence). The CDR3 has 13 amino acids. The V end lost 2 bases, the J end lost 1 base, and 6 bases lay between the germline ends. The CDR3 protein is CASSFDSQETQYF. CDR3 DNA sequence: TGTGCCAGCAGCTTCGACAGCCAAGAGACCCAGTACTTC.

The chain combines TRBV5-1 with TRBJ2-7; maybe TRBD1 (6 bases). Trimming cost V 4 bases and J 4 bases, with 21 bases left between them. CDR1 SGHRS and CDR2 YFSETQ come from the germline V gene. The CDR3 contains 16 residues. The CDR3 spells CASSLDPGRGRYEQYF. The DNA of the CDR3 is TGCGCCAGCAGCCTAGACCCAGGCAGGGGCAGGTACGAGCAGTACTTC. Together with reference TRBV5-1 and TRBJ2-7, the CDR3 gives the full variable domain: KAGVTQTPRYLIKTRGQQVTLSCSPISGHRSVSWYQQTPGQGLQFLFEYFSETQRNKGNFPGRFSGRQFSNSRSEMNVSTLELGDSALYLCASSLDPGRGRYEQYFGPGTRLTVT.